A single sample is the source of the 24 T cell receptor beta chains below, sequenced in a study of blood T cell repertoires in COVID-19. Generated by immunoSEQ multiplex PCR, the TCRdb table keeps only in-frame clones and is missing some. The sample includes hundreds of thousands of clones, around 85% seen only once; the top ten take about 3.6%. Source material: peripheral blood. Every receptor here comes from a woman aged 18 to 35 with acute or convalescent COVID-19.

This chain connects TRBV20-1 to TRBJ2-7; unclear D gene. Germline loops: CDR1 DFQATT, CDR2 SNEGSKA (reference sequence). This CDR3 comprises 14 residues. Trimming cost V 3 bases and J 3 bases, with 15 bases left between them. Written as DNA, the CDR3 is TGCAGTGCTAGTGGGCACCCCTCGGGCTACGAGCAGTACTTC. Its translation is CSASGHPSGYEQYF.

The count of this clone is one. J is TRBJ2-6 and V is TRBV6-1, with TRBD1 matching over 7 bases. J gave up 4 bases and V 4 bases, and 13 bases lay outside the gene matches. The CDR3 covers 18 residues. Germline V gene data show CDR1 as MNHNS and CDR2 as SASEGT. The CDR3 DNA follows: TGTGCCAGCAGTGGGAGACAGGGTGGTATCTCCGGGGCCAACGTCCTGACTTTC. Protein product: CASSGRQGGISGANVLTF.

The rearrangement links TRBV4-1 to TRBJ2-1; TRBD2 agrees at 13 bases. The CDR3 has 16 amino acids. Germline V lookup: CDR1 MGHRA, CDR2 YSYEKL. V was pared by 4 bases and J by 5 bases, with 5 bases of the junction left unmatched. CDR3 region: CASSRLGLAGNNEQFF. CDR3 DNA: TGCGCCAGCAGCCGCCTGGGACTAGCGGGGAACAATGAGCAGTTCTTC.

The count of this clone is one. The V and J genes are TRBV4-1 and TRBJ1-2; possibly TRBD1 for D (6 bases). The CDR3 has 15 residues. From germline, CDR1 is MGHRA and CDR2 YSYEKL. V lost 3 bases, J lost 1 base, and 12 bases lay in between. In nucleotides, the CDR3 is TGCGCCAGCAGCCAGAGGGACAACGTTAACTATGGCTACACCTTC. Translating gives CASSQRDNVNYGYTF.

The chain combines TRBV7-9 with TRBJ2-3; possibly TRBD2 for D (6 bases). Germline V gives CDR1 SEHNR, CDR2 FQNEAQ (reference sequence). The CDR3 length is 14 residues. V was trimmed by 7 bases and J by 2 bases, leaving 13 bases between them. CDR3 protein: CASKTGGLTDTQYF. In DNA form, the CDR3 reads TGTGCCAGCAAGACCGGGGGTCTCACAGATACGCAGTATTTT.

This clone showed up just once. The V gene is TRBV18, the J gene TRBJ2-7; D gene ambiguous. Germline V gives CDR1 KGHSH, CDR2 LQKENI. The V end was cut by 0 bases, the J end by 3 bases, with 12 bases between. CDR3 length: 15 amino acids. In DNA, the CDR3 is TGTGCCAGCTCACCACCGGTGTGGCGGTACTACGAGCAGTACTTC. This gives the protein CASSPPVWRYYEQYF. Full variable domain (missing parts from reference TRBV18 and TRBJ2-7): NAGVMQNPRHLVRRRGQEARLRCSPMKGHSHVYWYRQLPEEGLKFMVYLQKENIIDESGMPKERFSAEFPKEGPSILRIQQVVRGDSAAYFCASSPPVWRYYEQYFGPGTRLTVT.

The V gene is TRBV6-1, the J gene TRBJ2-4, with D hard to call. The CDR3 has 15 residues. Trimming took 1 base from V and 3 from J, leaving 10 bases between them. CDR1 is MNHNS and CDR2 is SASEGT in the germline V gene. Here the CDR3 DNA reads TGTGCCAGCAGTGAAGGACAATTTGACAAAAACATTCAGTACTTC. Translating it yields CASSEGQFDKNIQYF.

About this clone itself: The sample carries other DNA sequences with the same CDR3. The chain uses TRBV6-5 and TRBJ1-2; 7 bases map to TRBD1. Germline lookup yields CDR1 MNHEY and CDR2 SVGAGI. The J segment lost 0 bases and the V segment lost 4 bases, leaving 2 bases of the junction unmatched. This CDR3 has 14 residues. Written as DNA, the CDR3 is TGTGCCAGCAGTTTAGGGACAGCTAACTATGGCTACACCTTC. Translation: CASSLGTANYGYTF.

The rearrangement links TRBV5-4 to TRBJ1-4, with 7 nucleotides matching TRBD1. Germline V gene data show CDR1 as SGHNT and CDR2 as YYREEE (reference sequence). This CDR3 has 14 amino acids. V lost 3 bases, J lost 4 bases, and 3 bases stayed unmatched. The chain's CDR3 is CASSSGQINEKLFF. The CDR3 bases are TGTGCCAGCAGCTCGGGACAGATTAATGAAAAACTGTTTTTT.

V gene TRBV19 combines with J gene TRBJ1-2; the match to TRBD1 covers 7 bases. The CDR3 extends over 16 amino acids. The germline V gene has CDR1 LNHDA and CDR2 SQIVND (reference sequence). V trimming: 2 bases; J trimming: 8 bases; junction bases outside the gene matches: 14. The CDR3 DNA is TGTGCCAGTAGTATACAGGGGGGCTTAGGACGAGGCGGCTACACCTTC. This translates into CASSIQGGLGRGGYTF.

The V and J genes are TRBV5-5 and TRBJ1-6; 10 positions match TRBD1. Trimming removed 4 bases from V and 7 bases from J; junction bases left unmatched: 8. Germline V CDR1 and CDR2: SGHKS, YYEKEE (reference sequence). The CDR3 loop spans 16 amino acids. The CDR3 sequence is CASSLHPDRGNSPLHF. The DNA of the CDR3 is TGTGCCAGCAGCCTCCACCCGGACAGGGGGAATTCACCCCTCCACTTT.

This chain uses TRBV3-1 (or the pseudogene TRBV3-2) with TRBJ2-7; 10 nucleotides align to TRBD1. The CDR3 totals 18 residues. V dropped 2 bases and J dropped 4; count of bases not matched to a gene: 14. CDR1 and CDR2 from the germline V gene are LGHDT and YNNKEL (reference sequence). The DNA of the CDR3 is TGTGCCAGCAGCCAACAAAATCTCCGGGACAGGGGAGCTTACGAGCAGTACTTC. Encoded protein: CASSQQNLRDRGAYEQYF.

This clone was counted a few times. The chain employs TRBV10-3 and TRBJ1-1, with TRBD1 matching over 7 bases. Losses at the gene ends were 3 bases for V and 7 bases for J; bases not matched to a gene: 17. CDR3 length: 17 amino acids. The germline gives CDR1 ENHRY, CDR2 SYGVKD. The CDR3 DNA follows: TGTGCCATCAGTGAAATAGGGAGACAGGGAACCCCCAATGAAGCTTTCTTT. Translation: CAISEIGRQGTPNEAFF.

This chain links TRBV19 with TRBJ1-2; no definite D call. Germline assignment: CDR1 LNHDA and CDR2 SQIVND (reference sequence). The CDR3 length is 14 residues. V lost 7 bases, J lost 6 bases, and 18 bases lay in between. For the CDR3, the DNA is TGTGCCAGTACCGGCGGGAGGGCCGGGGATGGCTACACCTTC. This translates into CASTGGRAGDGYTF.

This sequence joins TRBV18 and TRBJ1-3; TRBD1 might be the D (5 bases). V gave up 2 bases and J gave up 0 bases, with 8 bases separating them. The CDR3 is made up of 15 amino acids. CDR1 is KGHSH and CDR2 is LQKENI in the germline V gene. CDR3 amino acids: CASSPGGTSGNTIYF. The CDR3 DNA is TGTGCCAGCTCACCAGGCGGGACCTCTGGAAACACCATATATTTT.

The chain recombines TRBV5-1 with TRBJ1-5, with D possibly matching TRBD1 (6 bases). This CDR3 region has 16 residues. V was shortened by 3 bases and J by 1 base, with 14 bases between the two germline ends. Germline V gives CDR1 SGHRS, CDR2 YFSETQ. CDR3 protein: CASSSETGRSNQPQHF. The CDR3 DNA sequence: TGCGCCAGCAGCTCCGAGACAGGTCGGAGCAATCAGCCCCAGCATTTT.

The V call is TRBV5-4, the J call TRBJ2-1, with D maybe TRBD1 (6 bases). The V gene lost 0 bases and the J gene lost 1 base, with 8 bases spanning the gap. The V gene's germline CDR1 is SGHNT and CDR2 YYREEE (reference sequence). This CDR3 comprises 15 residues. The CDR3 loop reads CASSLGTASYNEQFF. The CDR3 nucleotides are TGTGCCAGCAGCTTGGGGACAGCATCCTACAATGAGCAGTTCTTC.

This chain connects TRBV24-1 to TRBJ2-7, with 12 nucleotides matching TRBD2. CDR3 length equals 16 residues. V was clipped by 0 bases and J by 7 bases; unmatched bases: 6. Germline CDR1 is KGHDR and CDR2 is SFDVKD. This chain's CDR3 is CATSDLPSGRVREQYF. DNA of the CDR3: TGTGCCACCAGTGATTTGCCTAGCGGGAGGGTAAGGGAGCAGTACTTC.

The count of this clone is one. The CDR3 is CAASGTSSTWDTQYF. The CDR3 DNA is TGTGCCGCATCCGGGACTAGCAGTACTTGGGATACGCAGTATTTT. J is TRBJ2-3 and V is TRBV19; the match to TRBD2 covers 9 bases. The junction had 15 bases not matched to a gene; V was cut back by 11 bases and J by 6 bases. CDR1 is LNHDA, CDR2 SQIVND, per germline (reference sequence). The CDR3 sequence is 15 residues long. Full variable domain (outside the CDR3, taken from reference TRBV19 and TRBJ2-3): DGGITQSPKYLFRKEGQNVTLSCEQNLNHDAMYWYRQDPGQGLRLIYYSQIVNDFQKGDIAEGYSVSREKKESFPLTVTSAQKNPTAFYLCAASGTSSTWDTQYFGPGTRLTVL.

The J gene is TRBJ1-5, the V gene TRBV28; D remains unclear. The CDR3 extends over 15 amino acids. Between the trimmed V and J ends, which lost 5 bases and 0 bases, there was a span of 11 bases. The V gene's germline CDR1 is MDHEN and CDR2 SYDVKM. CDR3 amino acids: CASSALQHSNQPQHF. In DNA form, the CDR3 reads TGTGCCAGCAGTGCGCTACAGCATAGCAATCAGCCCCAGCATTTT.

This chain connects TRBV7-9 to TRBJ1-6; 12 bases agree with TRBD1. The CDR3 is 19 residues long. The germline gives CDR1 SEHNR, CDR2 FQNEAQ (reference sequence). V dropped 4 bases and J dropped 7; count of bases not matched to a gene: 14. The CDR3 loop is CASSSIGTGGDISNSPLHF. The CDR3 nucleotides are TGTGCCAGCAGCTCGATCGGGACAGGGGGCGATATATCAAATTCACCCCTCCACTTT.

V usage is TRBV11-2 and J usage is TRBJ2-1; D is ambiguous. The CDR3 contains 17 residues. Trimming took off 6 bases at V and 0 bases at J, with 18 bases between the two ends. Germline-derived CDR1 and CDR2 are SGHAT and FQNNGV. CDR3 region: CASSSPILGASYNEQFF. The CDR3 nucleotides read TGTGCCAGCAGTTCACCCATCCTGGGCGCCTCCTACAATGAGCAGTTCTTC. The full variable domain, its missing parts supplied by reference TRBV11-2 and TRBJ2-1, is EAGVAQSPRYKIIEKRQSVAFWCNPISGHATLYWYQQILGQGPKLLIQFQNNGVVDDSQLPKDRFSAERLKGVDSTLKIQPAKLEDSAVYLCASSSPILGASYNEQFFGPGTRLTVL.

The V call is TRBV24-1, the J call TRBJ2-1; no clear D gene. Per germline, CDR1 KGHDR and CDR2 SFDVKD. This CDR3 contains 15 residues. V dropped 3 bases and J dropped 5 bases, with 13 bases sitting between them. The CDR3 loop is CATSDTRGRHNEQFF. In DNA, the CDR3 is TGTGCCACCAGTGATACCCGTGGGCGCCACAATGAGCAGTTCTTC.

The V gene is TRBV18, the J gene TRBJ1-1; TRBD1 aligns across 11 bases. The V and J ends lost 4 bases and 5 bases, in that order; junction bases with no gene match: 3. Germline values: CDR1 KGHSH, CDR2 LQKENI. The CDR3 loop spans 14 amino acids. This CDR3 is CASSQGQGGTEAFF. The CDR3 DNA is TGTGCCAGCTCACAGGGACAGGGGGGGACTGAAGCTTTCTTT.